This TCR beta chain stems from a study of Ad26.COV2.S vaccination and SARS-CoV-2 variants. Germline assignment: CDR1 MNHEY and CDR2 SVGAGI. V was clipped by 10 bases and J by 5 bases, with 23 bases between them. This CDR3 contains 15 residues. Here immunoSEQ multiplex PCR was the method, and the copy in TCRdb shows in-frame clones only, minus some. The sample comprises some 330,000 clones, almost 90% of which are singletons, and about 5% rests with the top ten. Sample treatment: roughly 18 received Ad26.COV2.S at low or high dose, single or two shots; 5 received placebo; per-sample allocation not given. Day 63 after the first vaccine or placebo injection was the time point for sampling.

The rearrangement joins TRBV6-5 to TRBJ1-2; possibly TRBD1 for D (5 bases). The sequence came from a person aged 18-60 years who received the Ad26.COV2.S COVID-19 vaccine or a placebo. The sequencing here drew on peripheral blood, taken in a trial of Ad26.COV2.S vaccine versus placebo. In DNA form, the CDR3 reads TGTGCCACCCTCCAGGGTCCCGATGCTATTTATGGCTACACCTTC. It is translated as CATLQGPDAIYGYTF.